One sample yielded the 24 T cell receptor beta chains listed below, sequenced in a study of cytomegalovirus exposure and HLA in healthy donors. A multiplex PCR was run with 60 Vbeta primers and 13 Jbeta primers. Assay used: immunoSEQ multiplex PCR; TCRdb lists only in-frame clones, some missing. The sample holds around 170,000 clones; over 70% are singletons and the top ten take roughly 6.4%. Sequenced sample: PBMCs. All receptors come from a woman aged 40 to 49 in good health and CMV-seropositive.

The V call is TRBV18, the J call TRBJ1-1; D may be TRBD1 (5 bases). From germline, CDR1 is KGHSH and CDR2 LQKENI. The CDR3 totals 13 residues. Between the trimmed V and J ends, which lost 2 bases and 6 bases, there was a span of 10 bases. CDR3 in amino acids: CASSPFGGAEAFF. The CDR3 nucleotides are TGTGCCAGCTCACCATTTGGAGGGGCTGAAGCTTTCTTT.

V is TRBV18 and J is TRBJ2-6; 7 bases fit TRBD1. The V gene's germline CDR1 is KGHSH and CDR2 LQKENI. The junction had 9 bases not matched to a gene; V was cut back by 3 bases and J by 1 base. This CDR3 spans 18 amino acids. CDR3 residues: CASSPNTGATSGANVLTF. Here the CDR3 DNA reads TGTGCCAGCTCACCTAACACAGGGGCGACTTCTGGGGCCAACGTCCTGACTTTC.

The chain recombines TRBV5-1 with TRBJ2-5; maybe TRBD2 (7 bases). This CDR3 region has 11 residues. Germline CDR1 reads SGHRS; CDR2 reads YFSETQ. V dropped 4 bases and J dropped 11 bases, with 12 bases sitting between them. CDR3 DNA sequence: TGCGCCAGCAGCCTAGGGGGGGAGCAGTACTTC. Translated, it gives CASSLGGEQYF. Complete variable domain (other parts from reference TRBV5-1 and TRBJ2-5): KAGVTQTPRYLIKTRGQQVTLSCSPISGHRSVSWYQQTPGQGLQFLFEYFSETQRNKGNFPGRFSGRQFSNSRSEMNVSTLELGDSALYLCASSLGGEQYFGPGTRLLVL.

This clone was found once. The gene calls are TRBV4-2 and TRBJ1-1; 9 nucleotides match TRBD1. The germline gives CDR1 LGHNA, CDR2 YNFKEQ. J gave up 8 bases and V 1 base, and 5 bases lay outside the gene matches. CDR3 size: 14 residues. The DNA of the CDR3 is TGTGCCAGCAGCCAAGTGGTCGGACAGGGGGAAGCTTTCTTT. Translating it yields CASSQVVGQGEAFF.

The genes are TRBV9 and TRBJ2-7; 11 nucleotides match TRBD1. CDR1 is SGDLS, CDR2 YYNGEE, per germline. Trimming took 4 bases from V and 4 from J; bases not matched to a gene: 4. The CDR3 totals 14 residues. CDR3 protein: CASSIGQGAYEQYF. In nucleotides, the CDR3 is TGTGCCAGCAGCATTGGACAGGGGGCGTACGAGCAGTACTTC.

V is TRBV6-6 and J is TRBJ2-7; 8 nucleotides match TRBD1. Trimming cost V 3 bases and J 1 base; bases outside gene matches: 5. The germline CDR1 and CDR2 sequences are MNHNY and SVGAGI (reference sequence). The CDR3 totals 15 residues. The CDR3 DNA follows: TGTGCCAGCAGTTATCCGGGACAGGAGTCCTACGAGCAGTACTTC. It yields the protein CASSYPGQESYEQYF.

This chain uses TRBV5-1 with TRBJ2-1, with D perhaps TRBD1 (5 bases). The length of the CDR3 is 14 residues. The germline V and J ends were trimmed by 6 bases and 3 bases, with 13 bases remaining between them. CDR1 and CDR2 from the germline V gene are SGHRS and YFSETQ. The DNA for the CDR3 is TGCGCCAGCACCTCTGGGCAGGGCTACAATGAGCAGTTCTTC. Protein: CASTSGQGYNEQFF.

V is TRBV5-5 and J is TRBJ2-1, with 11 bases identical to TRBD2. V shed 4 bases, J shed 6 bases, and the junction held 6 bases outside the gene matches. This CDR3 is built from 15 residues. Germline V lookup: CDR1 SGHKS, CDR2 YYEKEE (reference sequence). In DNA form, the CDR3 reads TGTGCCAGCAGCCCGCTAGCGGGGGGACCCAATGAGCAGTTCTTC. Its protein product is CASSPLAGGPNEQFF.

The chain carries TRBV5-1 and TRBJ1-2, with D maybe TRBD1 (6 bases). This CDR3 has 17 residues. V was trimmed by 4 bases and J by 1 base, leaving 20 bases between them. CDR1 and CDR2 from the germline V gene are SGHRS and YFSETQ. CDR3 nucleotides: TGCGCCAGCAGCCTGGAGTGGGAGCAGGGGATTAACTATGGCTACACCTTC. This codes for CASSLEWEQGINYGYTF.

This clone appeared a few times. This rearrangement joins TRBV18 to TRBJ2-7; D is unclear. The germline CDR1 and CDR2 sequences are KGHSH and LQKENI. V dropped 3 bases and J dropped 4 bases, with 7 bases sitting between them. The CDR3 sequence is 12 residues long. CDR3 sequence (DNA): TGTGCCAGCTCACCCACGGTTTACGAGCAGTACTTC. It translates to CASSPTVYEQYF.

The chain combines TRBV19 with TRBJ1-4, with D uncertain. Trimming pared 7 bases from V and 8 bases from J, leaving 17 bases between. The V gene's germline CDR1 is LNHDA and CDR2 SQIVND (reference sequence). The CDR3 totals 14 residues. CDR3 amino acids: CASMGRGGEEKLFF. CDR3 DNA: TGTGCCAGTATGGGCAGAGGAGGAGAGGAAAAACTGTTTTTT.

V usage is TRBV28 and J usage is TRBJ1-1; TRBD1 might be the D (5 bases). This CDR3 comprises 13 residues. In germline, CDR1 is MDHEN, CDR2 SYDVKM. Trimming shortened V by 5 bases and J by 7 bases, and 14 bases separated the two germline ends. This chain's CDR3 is CASSQPDKLEAFF. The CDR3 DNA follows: TGTGCCAGCAGTCAACCGGACAAACTTGAAGCTTTCTTT.

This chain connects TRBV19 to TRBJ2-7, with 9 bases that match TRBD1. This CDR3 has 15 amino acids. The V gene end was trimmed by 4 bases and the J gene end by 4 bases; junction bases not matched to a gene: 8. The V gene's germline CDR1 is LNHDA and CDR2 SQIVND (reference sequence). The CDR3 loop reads CASSSAGTGIYEQYF. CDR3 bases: TGTGCCAGTAGTAGCGCCGGGACAGGGATATACGAGCAGTACTTC.

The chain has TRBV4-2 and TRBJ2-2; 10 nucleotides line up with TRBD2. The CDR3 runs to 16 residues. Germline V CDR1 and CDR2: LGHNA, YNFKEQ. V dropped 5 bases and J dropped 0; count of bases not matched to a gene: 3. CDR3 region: CASSFSGGPNTGELFF. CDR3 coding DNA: TGTGCCAGCAGCTTTAGCGGGGGGCCGAACACCGGGGAGCTGTTTTTT.

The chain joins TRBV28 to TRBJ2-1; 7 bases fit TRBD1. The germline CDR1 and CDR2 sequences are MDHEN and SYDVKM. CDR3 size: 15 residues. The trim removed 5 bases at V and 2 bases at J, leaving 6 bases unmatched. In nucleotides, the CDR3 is TGTGCCAGCAGTAACAGGGGAGAAACCTACAATGAGCAGTTCTTC. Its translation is CASSNRGETYNEQFF. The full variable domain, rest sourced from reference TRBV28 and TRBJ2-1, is DVKVTQSSRYLVKRTGEKVFLECVQDMDHENMFWYRQDPGLGLRLIYFSYDVKMKEKGDIPEGYSVSREKKERFSLILESASTNQTSMYLCASSNRGETYNEQFFGPGTRLTVL.

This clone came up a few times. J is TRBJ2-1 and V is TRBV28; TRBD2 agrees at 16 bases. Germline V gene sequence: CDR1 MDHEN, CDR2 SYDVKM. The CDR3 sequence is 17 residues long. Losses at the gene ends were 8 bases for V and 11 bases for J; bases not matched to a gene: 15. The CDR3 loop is CASGGLAGGPSVSKQFF. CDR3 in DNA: TGTGCCAGCGGGGGACTAGCGGGGGGGCCATCAGTTTCGAAGCAGTTCTTC.

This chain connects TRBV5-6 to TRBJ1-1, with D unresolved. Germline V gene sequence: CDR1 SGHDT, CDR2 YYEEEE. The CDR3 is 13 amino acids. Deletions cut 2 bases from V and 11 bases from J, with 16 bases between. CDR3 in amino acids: CASSFGSPGGAFF. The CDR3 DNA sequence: TGTGCCAGCAGCTTCGGGTCCCCCGGCGGGGCTTTCTTT.

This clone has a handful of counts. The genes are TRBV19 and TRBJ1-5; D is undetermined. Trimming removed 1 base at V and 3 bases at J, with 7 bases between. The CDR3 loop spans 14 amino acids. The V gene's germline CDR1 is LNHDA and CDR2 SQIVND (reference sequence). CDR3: CASSIVRSNQPQHF. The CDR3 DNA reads TGTGCCAGTAGTATAGTCAGGTCCAATCAGCCCCAGCATTTT.

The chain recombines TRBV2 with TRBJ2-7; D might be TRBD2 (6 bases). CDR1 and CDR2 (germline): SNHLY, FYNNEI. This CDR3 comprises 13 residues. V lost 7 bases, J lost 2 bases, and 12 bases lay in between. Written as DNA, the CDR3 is TGTGCCAGCAAAGGTGGCGGGACCTACGAGCAGTACTTC. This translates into CASKGGGTYEQYF.

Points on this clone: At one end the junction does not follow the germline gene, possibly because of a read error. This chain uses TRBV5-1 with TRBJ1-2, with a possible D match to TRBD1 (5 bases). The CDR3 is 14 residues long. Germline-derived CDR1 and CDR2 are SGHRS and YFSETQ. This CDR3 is CTSSLQGVGYGYTF. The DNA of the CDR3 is TGCACCAGCAGCTTGCAGGGTGTGGGGTATGGCTACACCTTC.

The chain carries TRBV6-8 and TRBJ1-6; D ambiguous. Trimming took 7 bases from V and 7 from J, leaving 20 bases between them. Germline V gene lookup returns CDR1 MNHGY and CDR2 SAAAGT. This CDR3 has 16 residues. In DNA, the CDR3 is TGTGCCAGCAAGCATTCCTATAGCTCGGGGAATTCACCCCTCCACTTT. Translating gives CASKHSYSSGNSPLHF.

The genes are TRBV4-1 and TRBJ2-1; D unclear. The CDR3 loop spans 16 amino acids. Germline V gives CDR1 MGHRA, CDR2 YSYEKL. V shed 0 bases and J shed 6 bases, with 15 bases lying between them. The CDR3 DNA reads TGCGCCAGCAGCCAAGACGTCGGCAGGAAGGTCAATGAGCAGTTCTTC. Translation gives CASSQDVGRKVNEQFF.

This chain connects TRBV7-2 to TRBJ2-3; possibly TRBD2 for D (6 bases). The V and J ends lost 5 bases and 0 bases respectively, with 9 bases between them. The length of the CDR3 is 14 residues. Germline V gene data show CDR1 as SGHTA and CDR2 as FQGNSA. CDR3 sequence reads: CASSPGLSTDTQYF. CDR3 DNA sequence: TGTGCCAGCAGCCCAGGACTAAGCACAGATACGCAGTATTTT.

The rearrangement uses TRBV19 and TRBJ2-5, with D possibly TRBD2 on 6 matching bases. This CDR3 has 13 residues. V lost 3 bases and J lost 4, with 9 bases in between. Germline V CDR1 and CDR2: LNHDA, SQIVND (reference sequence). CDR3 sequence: CASSIWGGETQYF. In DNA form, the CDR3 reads TGTGCCAGTAGTATCTGGGGAGGAGAGACCCAGTACTTC.